This record covers a single TCR beta chain. Its target antigen remains unknown. No much larger clone is present one base from it, and per-base qualities are unavailable. The data belong to a study of cytomegalovirus exposure and HLA in healthy donors (TCRdb year 2017). A note on the overall study: In an earlier analysis of 550 to 750 of the donors, 276 Gb of sequence data and 95 million to 130 million unique TCR beta sequences from about 180 million T cells were reported. Approximately 330 gigabases of sequencing data and around 80 million unique TCR sequences made up an early release that covered over 550 HLA-typed donors. Of the 398 genotyped donors, over 70% fell in the genetic ancestry cluster associated with self-reported Caucasian donors. The study aimed to test whether cataloging public T cell receptors could reveal signatures of past pathogen exposure. The study used immunosequencing to profile the T cell repertoires of several hundred subjects and linked those repertoires to cytomegalovirus serostatus. In addition to the first cohort of 650 to 800 subjects, a separate validation cohort of over 90 different subjects was used. To predict cytomegalovirus infection status, the study brought together high-throughput TCR immunosequencing, statistical association of individual TCRs with disease status, and machine learning. To study patterns of TCR occurrence, a later analysis re-analyzed previously published TCR beta repertoires from more than 550 donors and added high-resolution HLA genotyping. Rather than drawing on any new phenotypic data, the later analysis identified candidate immune exposures from TCR beta sequences and the way those sequences occurred across donors. To decide whether each TCR beta V gene segment behaved as functional or pseudogenic, an earlier analysis of fewer than 750 of the donors relied on high-throughput TCR beta sequencing. Donor age, sex, ethnicity and CMV serostatus were compiled alongside the repertoire data. A later genetic analysis took genome-wide SNP genotypes for about 60% of the roughly 670 donors and used that subset as a discovery cohort. All discovery cohort repertoires had been generated using a single sequencing platform. HLA typing included class I and class II loci at four-digit resolution. The number of typed donors differed by locus: 629-630 for A, B, C, DRB1 and DQB1; some 500 for DQA1; 606 for DPA1; and 400 to 480 for DPB1. Because of strong linkage in the cohort, five DR-DQ haplotypes were treated as single units for association and clustering. Across roughly 420 genotyped donors of the cohort, an average of approximately 200,000 unique TCR beta nucleotide sequences per donor were sequenced, and roughly 20% of those sequences were non-productive.

Library method: the immunoSEQ multiplex PCR assay. For the multiplex PCR, a mixture combining 60 forward primers for TCR Vbeta segments and 13 reverse primers for TCR Jbeta segments was used. The CDR3 region of rearranged TCR beta genes was amplified from genomic DNA with a multiplex PCR assay. The amplified TCR beta libraries were sequenced on the Illumina HiSeq System as 87-base-pair reads. Processing in the source paper ran as follows. In a later analysis, some 80 million unique TCR beta chains were counted across the roughly 610 repertoires, and approximately 9.9 million of these chains were shared by at least two donors. Raw reads were error-corrected and collapsed into unique sequences by a nearest-neighbor algorithm in which closely related sequences were merged to remove PCR and sequencing errors. To assign V, D and J gene segments, CDR3 sequences were aligned to IMGT reference sequences. For a sequence to be retained, a match of at least six nucleotides to both a V gene segment and a J gene segment was required. Rearrangements were classified as productive when the CDR3 lacked stop codons and remained in frame with V and J, and all other rearrangements were classified as non-productive. CDR3 was defined by IMGT convention, running from the second conserved V-encoded cysteine to the conserved J-encoded phenylalanine. In an earlier analysis of roughly 610 of the donors, sequences lacking an unambiguous match to a single V gene segment were excluded. An earlier analysis of 500 to 700 of the donors classified V segments as functional when productive rearrangements were above 56.7% and as segregating when the standard deviation between donors was above 5%. A statistical classification framework was built for diagnosing cytomegalovirus status from the catalog of TCR beta chain sequences. In a later analysis, V and J genes were assigned by comparing TCR nucleotide sequences against IMGT/GENE-DB human TR gene sequences. In a later analysis, CDR3 sequences and most-parsimonious VDJ recombination scenarios were assigned using the TCRdist pipeline. A later analysis defined each TCR beta chain by its CDR3 amino acid sequence plus V-gene family, and excluded reads lacking a unique V-gene family. A later analysis removed roughly 590 highly shared, low-generation-probability nucleotide sequences to deal with suspected cross-contamination and a sequencing artifact. In a later analysis, a clonal expansion index for each public chain was calculated from normalized within-repertoire ranks of inferred template counts. In a later analysis, generation probabilities were computed using a VDJ recombination model fitted to out-of-frame rearrangements, and the results were checked against IGoR. A later analysis scored TCR-TCR, TCR-HLA and TCR-CMV co-occurrence with hypergeometric tests, applying a repertoire-size bias correction to TCR pairs. False discovery rates were estimated in a later analysis by permuting HLA or CMV assignments 20 times. In a later analysis, co-occurring TCRs were grouped using DBSCAN, and TCRdist sequence similarity was added for clustering within HLA-allele-positive subsets. For co-occurrence clustering, repertoires with fewer than 30,000 or more than 120,000 public chains were excluded, along with four to six repertoires with anomalous nucleotide sharing. TCRdb limited this immuneACCESS table to in-frame rearrangements with V and J called. A share of clones is missing; checked studies link under half to unresolved V genes, and the rest is unexplained. That table is the source of V, J and clone size, and D and trimming were worked out from the DNA. In all, the sample holds roughly 220,000 clones, and 80% to 90% of those were seen once. The biggest ten clones account for 2.9% of the sample.

In total, approximately 700 healthy bone marrow donors made up the cohort. All cohort members were sampled while nominally healthy, although unrecorded immune exposures were likely present. The donor tested CMV seronegative, placing the donor among the roughly 350 seronegative members of the cohort. A peripheral blood sample was provided by each donor, and peripheral blood mononuclear cells were used for TCR beta sequencing. The Qiagen DNeasy Blood Extraction Kit was used to extract genomic DNA from the blood cell samples. The research as a whole found: In a later genetic analysis, fewer N-insertions in productive TCRs were reported among donors in an Asian-associated ancestry cluster than the roughly 700-donor mean. When HLA alleles, especially DR and DQ, strongly co-occurred, attributing TCR associations to individual alleles was difficult. Broadly in line with IMGT annotations, most TCR beta V segments showed up in productive rearrangements about 87% or about 30% of the time in an earlier analysis of around 550 of the donors. A further reported finding was that TCR beta sequences accurately predicted the HLA-A and HLA-B alleles for most subjects in the first cohort. In both the original and validation cohorts, the classifier was reported to diagnose cytomegalovirus status with high specificity and sensitivity. Across donors, most TCR sequences were observed very rarely, whereas some public TCRs were present in many individuals. In the study, around 150 TCR beta chains were listed as associated with cytomegalovirus. A later genetic analysis associated a missense DCLRE1C variant with V-gene and J-gene trimming of TCR beta chains, and an independent cohort replicated the association. A cluster of highly shared sequence variants was judged likely to represent a technical artifact of the sequencing pipeline. Because counts were too low, roughly 16 rarely observed V segments, including chromosome 9 orphons, were excluded from the earlier analysis of about 500 of the donors. A few of the identified cytomegalovirus-associated TCR beta chains were confirmed in vitro to be specific for cytomegalovirus antigens. In a later analysis, most CMV-associated TCR beta chains were found to appear HLA-restricted, with HLA associations seemingly driven largely by CMV exposure. In this cohort, only TCR beta chains were sequenced, and detectable features were limited by the absence of alpha or paired-chain data. Linkage disequilibrium might explain the correlated functional status among segregating V segments, but an unknown experimental factor could not be ruled out. Immune exposure information for the cohort was limited to CMV serostatus. Presence/absence analyses assumed roughly uniform sequencing depth across donors, an assumption that may not hold. Compared with equally common non-associated chains, HLA-associated TCR beta chains in a later analysis were more clonally expanded and had lower generation probabilities. Because HLA typing was missing for some donors at each locus, association tests included only the typed subset. In a later analysis, TCR association rates were found to vary across HLA loci, with the most associated TCRs seen for DRB1 alleles and the fewest for HLA-C alleles. The authors suggested that the approach could potentially be generalized to other disease states and immunological phenotypes. A later analysis reported that several top co-occurrence clusters appeared linked to parvovirus B19, influenza, CMV and Epstein-Barr virus. At a false discovery rate of 0.05, a later analysis linked about 16,000 TCR beta sequences to specific HLA alleles.

The sample was PBMCs. The sequence came from a man aged 25 to 40 in good health and CMV-seronegative.

The CDR3 region has the sequence CASSLDIPRGGQETQYF. The DNA is TGTGCCAGCAGTTTAGATATCCCTAGGGGAGGTCAAGAGACCCAGTACTTC. The sequence is built from TRBV28 and TRBJ2-5, and possibly TRBD2, on 6 matching bases. V and J are truncated by 2 bases and 2 bases respectively, leaving an intervening sequence of 18 bases. From the cysteine through the phenylalanine, the CDR3 covers 17 amino acids. Only CDR3 DNA is held: 51 bases, read in frame from base 1. From a lookup of the germline V gene, CDR1 and CDR2 are MDHEN and SYDVKM.